A selection of T cell receptor beta chains follows, all from one sample in a study of T cell repertoires in cytomegalovirus infection. These receptors' antigens are unknown. Using its own MiXCR run on the reads, TCRdb lists one record per CDR3 protein. This table has tens of thousands of distinct CDR3 sequences, approximately 22% appearing once. Sequencing used CD8+ T cells from cultured PBMCs, obtained from culture after CMV antigen stimulation. Receptors originate from a human donor in good health (CMV status not recorded). Some clones in this sample may be carry-over from other donors' samples. The CDR3 runs from the conserved cysteine through the conserved F or W. Each record gives: D gene, V gene, J gene, clone size, CDR3 protein, CDR3 DNA. D genes are given only for firm matches. Expanded clones get a size class; other rows say once, few or many, or leave the size out.

D: .
V: TRBV27
J: TRBJ2-1
size: .
CDR3: CASSLKTFEGEQFF
DNA: TGTGCCAGCAGTTTAAAGACGTTCGAGGGGGAGCAGTTCTTC

D: .
V: TRBV7-2
J: TRBJ2-5
size: .
CDR3: CASSLRGYQETQYF
DNA: TGTGCCAGCAGCTTACGGGGGTACCAAGAGACCCAGTACTTC

D: TRBD1
V: TRBV4-1
J: TRBJ1-6
size: .
CDR3: CASSQRHRDRTSPLHF
DNA: TGCGCCAGCAGCCAAAGACACCGGGACAGGACTTCACCCCTCCACTTT

D: .
V: TRBV27
J: TRBJ2-7
size: .
CDR3: CASSLGFGRLQYF
DNA: TGTGCCAGCAGTTTAGGGTTCGGACGTCTGCAGTACTTC

D: .
V: TRBV29-1
J: TRBJ1-2
size: many
CDR3: CSVEDGYYGYTF
DNA: TGCAGCGTTGAAGACGGTTACTATGGCTACACCTTC

D: .
V: TRBV4-1
J: TRBJ1-1
size: few
CDR3: CASSQDPNIGNTEAFF
DNA: TGCGCCAGCAGCCAAGACCCGAACATAGGTAACACTGAAGCTTTCTTT

D: .
V: TRBV4-1
J: TRBJ1-6
size: .
CDR3: CASSQGSSPLHF
DNA: TGCGCCAGCAGCCAAGGTAGCTCACCCCTCCACTTT

D: .
V: TRBV28
J: TRBJ2-5
size: many
CDR3: CASSFPGQETQYF
DNA: TGTGCCAGCAGTTTCCCAGGACAAGAGACCCAGTACTTC

D: .
V: TRBV12-3/TRBV12-4
J: TRBJ2-1
size: .
CDR3: CASSLRWGADEQFF
DNA: TGTGCCAGCAGTTTAAGGTGGGGGGCAGATGAGCAGTTCTTC

D: .
V: TRBV11-2
J: TRBJ2-5
size: few
CDR3: CASSEGRMGETQYF
DNA: TGTGCCAGCAGCGAGGGCAGAATGGGAGAGACCCAGTACTTC

D: .
V: TRBV12-3/TRBV12-4
J: TRBJ1-5
size: .
CDR3: CASRSGRGAGQPQHF
DNA: TGTGCCAGCAGGTCCGGGAGGGGGGCGGGGCAGCCCCAGCATTTT

D: TRBD1
V: TRBV7-3
J: TRBJ2-1
size: .
CDR3: CASSPIGTGLANEQFF
DNA: TGTGCCAGCAGCCCAATCGGGACAGGGTTGGCAAATGAGCAGTTCTTC

D: TRBD2
V: TRBV6-2/TRBV6-3
J: TRBJ2-1
size: .
CDR3: CASSYSTSGGGNEQFF
DNA: TGTGCCAGCAGTTACTCGACTAGCGGGGGTGGCAATGAGCAGTTCTTC

D: .
V: TRBV6-6
J: TRBJ2-3
size: .
CDR3: CASRGVTTDTQYF
DNA: TGTGCCAGCAGAGGGGTTACCACAGATACGCAGTATTTT

D: .
V: TRBV2
J: TRBJ1-1
size: .
CDR3: CASKGYSNTEAFF
DNA: TGTGCCAGCAAGGGGTATTCGAACACTGAAGCTTTCTTT

D: .
V: TRBV12-5
J: TRBJ2-7
size: .
CDR3: CASGLGWTEQYF
DNA: TGTGCTAGTGGTTTGGGTTGGACGGAGCAGTACTTC

D: .
V: TRBV7-2
J: TRBJ1-1
size: .
CDR3: CASSSPQDTHDPAFF
DNA: TGTGCCAGCAGCTCCCCCCAAGATACACACGACCCTGCTTTCTTT

D: .
V: TRBV7-9
J: TRBJ1-1
size: .
CDR3: CASSLVSPEAFF
DNA: TGTGCCAGCAGCTTAGTCTCGCCCGAGGCTTTCTTT

D: .
V: TRBV9
J: TRBJ2-6
size: .
CDR3: CATTTRISGANVLTF
DNA: TGTGCCACCACCACTAGGATCTCTGGGGCCAACGTCCTGACTTTC

D: .
V: TRBV5-6
J: TRBJ1-5
size: .
CDR3: CASSKGDQPQHF
DNA: TGTGCCAGCAGCAAAGGGGATCAGCCCCAGCATTTT

D: .
V: TRBV7-9
J: TRBJ2-2
size: .
CDR3: CASWDSGYTGELFF
DNA: TGTGCCAGCTGGGATAGCGGATACACCGGGGAGCTGTTTTTT

D: TRBD1
V: TRBV15
J: TRBJ1-1
size: many
CDR3: CATATDRATEAFF
DNA: TGTGCCACCGCCACGGACAGGGCCACTGAAGCTTTCTTT

D: .
V: TRBV6-1
J: TRBJ2-1
size: .
CDR3: CASSESSSPFYNEQFF
DNA: TGTGCCAGCAGTGAATCTAGCTCCCCTTTCTACAATGAGCAGTTCTTC

D: .
V: TRBV7-9
J: TRBJ1-6
size: .
CDR3: CASSGGTDRISLHF
DNA: TGTGCCAGCAGCGGTGGGACGGACCGAATTTCCCTCCACTTT

D: TRBD2
V: TRBV6-6
J: TRBJ2-2
size: .
CDR3: CASSYFAETSGVFFGELFF
DNA: TGTGCCAGCAGTTACTTCGCAGAGACTAGCGGGGTCTTCTTTGGGGAGCTGTTTTTT

D: TRBD2
V: TRBV7-8
J: TRBJ2-3
size: many
CDR3: CASSSNRGGGTDTQYF
DNA: TGTGCCAGCAGCTCCAACCGGGGGGGCGGCACAGATACGCAGTATTTT

D: .
V: TRBV7-2
J: TRBJ2-5
size: .
CDR3: CASRTGGGETQYF
DNA: TGTGCCAGCAGGACAGGAGGGGGGGAGACCCAGTACTTC

D: .
V: TRBV6-5
J: TRBJ2-7
size: few
CDR3: CASSYSKSQGGEQYF
DNA: TGTGCCAGCAGTTACTCGAAAAGTCAGGGGGGCGAGCAGTACTTC

D: .
V: TRBV4-1
J: TRBJ1-6
size: .
CDR3: CASSQDLSESPLHF
DNA: TGCGCCAGCAGCCAAGATCTCTCGGAATCACCCCTCCACTTT

D: .
V: TRBV7-9
J: TRBJ2-1
size: few
CDR3: CASSLSGNYPNEQFF
DNA: TGTGCCAGCAGCCTCTCCGGGAATTACCCCAATGAGCAGTTCTTC

D: .
V: TRBV7-2
J: TRBJ1-1
size: many
CDR3: CASSLGLSGFEAFF
DNA: TGTGCCAGCAGCTTAGGTTTGTCCGGTTTTGAAGCTTTCTTT

D: .
V: TRBV6-2/TRBV6-3
J: TRBJ1-1
size: few
CDR3: CASSYDSVVGNTEAFF
DNA: TGTGCCAGCAGTTACGACAGCGTCGTGGGGAACACTGAAGCTTTCTTT

D: .
V: TRBV7-9
J: TRBJ1-2
size: few
CDR3: CASSSGRLTRDYGYTF
DNA: TGTGCCAGCAGCTCGGGACGGCTTACTAGAGACTATGGCTACACCTTC

D: .
V: TRBV12-3/TRBV12-4
J: TRBJ1-1
size: few
CDR3: CASSYPGREAFF
DNA: TGTGCCAGCAGTTATCCGGGGCGCGAAGCTTTCTTT

D: .
V: TRBV24-1
J: TRBJ1-6
size: .
CDR3: CATSVLNRNNSPLHF
DNA: TGTGCCACCAGTGTTTTGAACAGGAACAATTCACCCCTCCACTTT

D: .
V: TRBV7-9
J: TRBJ2-6
size: few
CDR3: CASIDWEANVLTF
DNA: TGTGCCAGCATCGACTGGGAGGCCAACGTCCTGACTTTC

D: .
V: TRBV7-2
J: TRBJ2-3
size: few
CDR3: CASSLFGRGTDTQYF
DNA: TGTGCCAGCAGCTTATTTGGCAGGGGAACAGATACGCAGTATTTT

D: TRBD2
V: TRBV7-9
J: TRBJ2-5
size: .
CDR3: CASSQGLAGIQETQYF
DNA: TGTGCCAGCAGCCAGGGACTAGCGGGGATTCAAGAGACCCAGTACTTC

D: TRBD2
V: TRBV27
J: TRBJ2-7
size: .
CDR3: CASSPSGGKSYEQYF
DNA: TGTGCCAGCAGTCCCAGCGGGGGGAAAAGCTACGAGCAGTACTTC

D: TRBD1
V: TRBV7-9
J: TRBJ2-6
size: few
CDR3: CASSLEQGKGSGANVLTF
DNA: TGTGCCAGCAGCTTAGAACAGGGGAAAGGGTCTGGGGCCAACGTCCTGACTTTC

D: TRBD1
V: TRBV12-3/TRBV12-4
J: TRBJ1-1
size: few
CDR3: CASSISGTDLKAFF
DNA: TGTGCCAGCAGTATCTCCGGGACAGATCTAAAAGCTTTCTTT

D: TRBD2
V: TRBV9
J: TRBJ2-1
size: .
CDR3: CASSVGGGYNEQFF
DNA: TGTGCCAGCAGCGTCGGCGGGGGGTACAATGAGCAGTTCTTC

D: .
V: TRBV7-8
J: TRBJ1-5
size: many
CDR3: CASSLEGQSSNQPQHF
DNA: TGTGCCAGCAGCTTAGAGGGGCAGTCTAGCAATCAGCCCCAGCATTTT

D: .
V: TRBV18
J: TRBJ1-5
size: few
CDR3: CASSPWGGENNQPQHF
DNA: TGTGCCAGCTCACCATGGGGGGGGGAAAACAATCAGCCCCAGCATTTT

D: TRBD1
V: TRBV7-2
J: TRBJ1-2
size: few
CDR3: CASSPRTDRGEGYTF
DNA: TGTGCCAGCAGCCCCAGAACTGACAGGGGGGAAGGCTACACCTTC

D: TRBD1
V: TRBV2
J: TRBJ1-1
size: .
CDR3: CASKDRGTEAFF
DNA: TGTGCCAGCAAAGACAGGGGGACTGAAGCTTTCTTT

D: TRBD2
V: TRBV6-6
J: TRBJ2-3
size: few
CDR3: CASSGLASFTDTQYF
DNA: TGTGCCAGCAGCGGACTAGCATCGTTCACAGATACGCAGTATTTT

D: .
V: TRBV12-3/TRBV12-4
J: TRBJ2-3
size: few
CDR3: CASSQGGADTQYF
DNA: TGTGCCAGCAGTCAGGGGGGAGCGGATACGCAGTATTTT

D: .
V: TRBV4-3
J: TRBJ2-2
size: few
CDR3: CASSQTTQAPNTGELFF
DNA: TGCGCCAGCAGCCAAACCACCCAGGCCCCGAACACCGGGGAGCTGTTTTTT

D: .
V: TRBV10-3
J: TRBJ1-5
size: .
CDR3: CAISEKGGRYSNQPQHF
DNA: TGTGCCATCAGTGAGAAAGGGGGGAGATATAGCAATCAGCCCCAGCATTTT

D: .
V: TRBV7-9
J: TRBJ2-3
size: .
CDR3: CASSWGGAPKDTQYF
DNA: TGTGCCAGCAGCTGGGGGGGGGCTCCAAAAGATACGCAGTATTTT

D: .
V: TRBV7-6
J: TRBJ2-1
size: few
CDR3: CASSLVIESSYNEQFF
DNA: TGTGCCAGCAGCTTAGTCATCGAGAGCTCCTACAATGAGCAGTTCTTC

D: .
V: TRBV7-8
J: TRBJ2-5
size: .
CDR3: CASSHPRGTETQYF
DNA: TGTGCCAGCAGCCACCCCCGGGGGACAGAGACCCAGTACTTC

D: .
V: TRBV12-3/TRBV12-4
J: TRBJ1-5
size: .
CDR3: CASRWGEGNQPQHF
DNA: TGTGCCAGCAGGTGGGGGGAGGGCAATCAGCCCCAGCATTTT

D: .
V: TRBV14
J: TRBJ2-4
size: few
CDR3: CASSQVQGIAKNIQYF
DNA: TGTGCCAGCAGCCAAGTCCAGGGGATAGCCAAAAACATTCAGTACTTC